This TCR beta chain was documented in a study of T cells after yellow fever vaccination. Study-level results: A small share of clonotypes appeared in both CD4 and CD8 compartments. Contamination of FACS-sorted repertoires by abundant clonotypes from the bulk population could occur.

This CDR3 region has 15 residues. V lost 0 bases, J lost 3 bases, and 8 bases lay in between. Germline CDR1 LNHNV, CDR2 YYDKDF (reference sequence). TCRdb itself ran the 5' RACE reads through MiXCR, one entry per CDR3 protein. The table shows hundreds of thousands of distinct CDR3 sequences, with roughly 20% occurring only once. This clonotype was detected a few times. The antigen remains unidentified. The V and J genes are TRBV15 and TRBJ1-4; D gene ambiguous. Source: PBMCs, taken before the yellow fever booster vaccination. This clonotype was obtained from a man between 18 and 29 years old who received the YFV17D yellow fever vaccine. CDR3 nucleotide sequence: TGTGCCACCAGCAGAGATCGATCGGCTAATGAAAAACTGTTTTTT. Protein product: CATSRDRSANEKLFF.